This is a list of T cell receptor beta chains from one sample in a study. From the RT-PCR reads, TCRdb called clonotypes with MiXCR, one entry per CDR3 protein. The table records more than 550,000 distinct CDR3 sequences, around 14% of them present only once. Sequencing was done on a sample of memory CD4+ T cells from blood. The receptors were sampled from a female donor in good health, serving as a healthy control. CDR3s include the opening cysteine and the closing phenylalanine or tryptophan. A D gene is named only where the DNA matches it firmly. Rows give clone size only sometimes, using once, few, many, or a class for an expanded clone.

j_call clone_size d_call v_call cdr3_aa cdr3_nt
TRBJ2-2 . . TRBV6-5 CATNPRLVSPTGELFF TGTGCCACCAACCCTAGGCTAGTCTCCCCCACCGGGGAGCTGTTTTTT
TRBJ2-5 few TRBD1 TRBV28 CASSKPGTGVETQYF TGTGCCAGCAGTAAACCAGGGACAGGTGTAGAGACCCAGTACTTC
TRBJ2-3 many . TRBV5-1 CASSFQGTTDTQYF TGCGCCAGCAGCTTCCAGGGGACCACAGATACGCAGTATTTT
TRBJ1-3 . . TRBV25-1 CASNRTGYSGNTIYF TGTGCCAGCAACCGGACGGGGTACTCTGGAAACACCATATATTTT
TRBJ2-5 few . TRBV5-1 CASSGILDSQETQYF TGCGCCAGCAGCGGAATCCTGGACAGCCAAGAGACCCAGTACTTC
TRBJ1-2 . TRBD1 TRBV6-5 CASSLIYRQGANGYTF TGTGCCAGCAGTCTCATCTATAGACAGGGGGCAAATGGCTACACCTTC
TRBJ2-3 few TRBD2 TRBV6-2/TRBV6-3 CASSYSGASGRSTSLASTDTQYF TGTGCCAGCAGTTACTCGGGGGCTAGCGGGAGATCTACGTCTCTAGCGAGCACAGATACGCAGTATTTT
TRBJ2-7 few . TRBV13 CASSFWDTAYEQYF TGTGCCAGCAGCTTCTGGGACACGGCCTACGAGCAGTACTTC
TRBJ2-3 few TRBD1 TRBV24-1 CATQHNRGRTDTQYF TGTGCCACCCAACATAACAGGGGGCGAACGGATACGCAGTATTTT
TRBJ1-2 few TRBD1 TRBV5-5 CASSLGQGQYGYTF TGTGCCAGCAGCTTGGGACAGGGTCAATATGGCTACACCTTC
TRBJ2-3 . TRBD1 TRBV5-1 CASGKGQGTDTQYF TGCGCCAGCGGAAAGGGACAGGGGACAGATACGCAGTATTTT
TRBJ1-2 many TRBD1 TRBV4-3 CASSHWGQASGYTF TGCGCCAGCAGCCACTGGGGACAGGCAAGTGGCTACACCTTC
TRBJ1-2 many . TRBV10-2 CASESNYGYTF TGCGCCAGCGAGAGTAACTATGGCTACACCTTC
TRBJ2-1 . . TRBV10-3 CASGSPFSYNEQFF TGTGCCTCGGGCAGCCCATTCTCCTACAATGAGCAGTTCTTC
TRBJ2-5 many . TRBV4-3 CASSQEGRRQETQYF TGCGCCAGCAGCCAAGAAGGGCGTCGCCAAGAGACCCAGTACTTC
TRBJ2-5 many TRBD1 TRBV27 CASSRQGAETQYF TGTGCCAGCAGCCGACAGGGAGCAGAGACCCAGTACTTC
TRBJ2-7 . . TRBV12-3/TRBV12-4 CASSPYQNTYEQYF TGTGCCAGCAGTCCGTACCAGAACACCTACGAGCAGTACTTC
TRBJ2-5 once . TRBV18 CASSPSAPPETQYF TGTGCCAGCTCACCATCGGCGCCTCCAGAGACCCAGTACTTC
TRBJ1-5 few . TRBV20-1 CSARDNYSNQPQHF TGCAGTGCTAGGGACAACTATAGCAATCAGCCCCAGCATTTT
TRBJ2-7 few . TRBV30 CAWTPGAPYEQYF TGTGCCTGGACCCCAGGCGCTCCCTACGAGCAGTACTTC
TRBJ2-5 many . TRBV9 CASSPTPRQETQYF TGTGCCAGCAGCCCCACCCCGCGGCAAGAGACCCAGTACTTC
TRBJ2-2 . TRBD2 TRBV7-9 CASSSLEGARERTTGELFF TGTGCCAGCAGCTCTCTGGAGGGTGCGCGGGAGAGGACGACCGGGGAGCTGTTTTTT
TRBJ1-2 few . TRBV7-2 CASSRAGQGTYGYTF TGTGCCAGCAGCAGAGCCGGTCAGGGAACCTATGGCTACACCTTC
TRBJ2-3 many TRBD2 TRBV5-1 CASRVERETDTQYF TGCGCCAGCAGGGTTGAGCGGGAGACAGATACGCAGTATTTT
TRBJ2-7 many TRBD1 TRBV9 CASSRSGTGVEAYEQYF TGTGCCAGCAGCAGATCCGGGACAGGGGTTGAGGCCTACGAGCAGTACTTC
TRBJ2-1 . . TRBV6-5 CASRTPSVHEQFF TGTGCCAGCAGAACACCTAGCGTTCATGAGCAGTTCTTC
TRBJ2-7 many TRBD2 TRBV20-1 CSAAGTSGTSYEQYF TGCAGTGCAGCCGGGACTAGCGGGACATCCTACGAGCAGTACTTC
TRBJ1-1 many . TRBV20-1 CSARTGGENTEAFF TGCAGTGCTCGTACAGGCGGTGAGAACACTGAAGCTTTCTTT
TRBJ1-2 . TRBD1 TRBV5-1 CASSSGTVDYGYTF TGCGCCAGCAGCTCCGGGACAGTTGACTATGGCTACACCTTC
TRBJ1-4 few . TRBV4-3 CASSPLPAGHPDEKLFF TGCGCCAGCAGCCCTCTCCCGGCGGGGCATCCGGATGAAAAACTGTTTTTT
TRBJ1-2 . . TRBV6-5 CASSYSRKVNYGYTF TGTGCCAGCAGTTATAGCAGAAAAGTTAACTATGGCTACACCTTC
TRBJ2-3 many . TRBV7-8 CASSLSTGGLDTQYF TGTGCCAGCAGCTTAAGTACTGGGGGCCTGGATACGCAGTATTTT
TRBJ2-1 few TRBD1 TRBV12-3/TRBV12-4 CASSNVVGQGNEQFF TGTGCCAGCAGTAACGTAGTGGGACAGGGGAATGAGCAGTTCTTC
TRBJ2-2 . . TRBV5-1 CASSIGRDTGELFF TGCGCCAGCAGCATCGGGCGTGACACCGGGGAGCTGTTTTTT
TRBJ2-2 . . TRBV19 CASSIRAANTGELFF TGTGCCAGTAGTATCCGAGCGGCGAACACCGGGGAGCTGTTTTTT
TRBJ1-6 many . TRBV6-5 CASSSPGSPLHF TGTGCCAGCAGTTCCCCGGGATCACCCCTCCACTTT
TRBJ2-3 many TRBD1 TRBV6-6 CASSRRGRGTDTQYF TGTGCCAGCAGTCGCAGGGGGCGGGGCACAGATACGCAGTATTTT
TRBJ1-5 . . TRBV4-2 CASSREDQPQHF TGTGCCAGCAGCCGAGAAGACCAGCCCCAGCATTTT
TRBJ1-2 few . TRBV4-2 CASSQGTDAPTF TGTGCCAGCAGCCAAGGGACGGACGCCCCTACCTTC
TRBJ2-7 few TRBD1 TRBV5-6 CASSHDRVWAYEQYF TGTGCCAGCAGCCATGACAGGGTTTGGGCCTACGAGCAGTACTTC
TRBJ2-7 few TRBD2 TRBV27 CASSNPQREWYYEQYF TGTGCCAGCAGTAACCCCCAGCGGGAGTGGTACTACGAGCAGTACTTC